This T cell receptor (beta chain) was found in a study of siplizumab effects on memory and regulatory T cells. A remark on this clone: Its antigen is not identified.

Notes on the study in general: Naive T cells apparently outstripped memory cells in diversity and seemed major alloresponse contributors. Whether proliferating Tregs in siplizumab cultures suppress was not functionally confirmed.

Germline CDR1 reads KGHSH; CDR2 reads LQKENI. The CDR3 spans 17 residues. V lost 1 base, J lost 5 bases, and 12 bases stayed unmatched. Around 100,000 TCR templates per sample were assayed. Measured with immunoSEQ multiplex PCR; TCRdb has only the in-frame clones, and not every one. The table records 80,000 to 130,000 clones, 92% of them present only once. The TCR sequence derives from a human donor in good health. The V call is TRBV18, the J call TRBJ2-7; 9 bases line up with TRBD2. The sample consisted of Tregs sorted from blood. The CDR3 sequence: CASSPRISAGGFHEQYF. CDR3 in DNA: TGTGCCAGCTCACCACGGATCTCGGCGGGAGGGTTCCACGAGCAGTACTTC.